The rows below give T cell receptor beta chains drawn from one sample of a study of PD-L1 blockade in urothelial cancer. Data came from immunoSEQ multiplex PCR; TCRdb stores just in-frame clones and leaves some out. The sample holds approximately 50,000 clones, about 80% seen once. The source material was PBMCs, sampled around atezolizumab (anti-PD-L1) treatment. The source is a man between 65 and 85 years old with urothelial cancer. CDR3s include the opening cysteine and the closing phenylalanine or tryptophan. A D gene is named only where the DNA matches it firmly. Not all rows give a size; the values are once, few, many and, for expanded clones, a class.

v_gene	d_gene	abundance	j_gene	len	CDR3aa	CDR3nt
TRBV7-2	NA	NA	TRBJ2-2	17	CASSLVRTHLNTGELFF	TGTGCCAGCAGCTTAGTACGGACTCATTTAAACACCGGGGAGCTGTTTTTT
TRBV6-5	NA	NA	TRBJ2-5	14	CASSDDSLLETQYF	TGTGCCAGCAGTGACGACAGTCTGTTGGAGACCCAGTACTTC
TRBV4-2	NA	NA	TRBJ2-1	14	CASSPEAGRNEQFF	TGTGCCAGCAGCCCCGAGGCGGGGCGTAATGAGCAGTTCTTC
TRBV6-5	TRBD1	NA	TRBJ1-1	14	CASSSGQQNTEAFF	TGTGCCAGCTCTTCGGGACAGCAGAACACTGAAGCTTTCTTT
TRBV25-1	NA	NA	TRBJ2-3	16	CASSERSGSFTDTQYF	TGTGCCAGCAGTGAAAGGTCGGGATCATTCACAGATACGCAGTATTTT
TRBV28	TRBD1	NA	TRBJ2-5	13	CASTARDRGSQYF	TGTGCCAGCACCGCCCGGGACAGGGGTTCCCAGTACTTC
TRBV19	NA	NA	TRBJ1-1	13	CASKRESNTEAFF	TGTGCCAGTAAGCGGGAGTCGAACACTGAAGCTTTCTTT
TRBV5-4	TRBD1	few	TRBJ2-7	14	CASSTQGMAYEQYF	TGTGCCAGCAGCACACAGGGGATGGCCTACGAGCAGTACTTC
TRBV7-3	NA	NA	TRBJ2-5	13	CASSSENQETQYF	TGTGCCAGCAGCTCGGAGAACCAAGAGACCCAGTACTTC
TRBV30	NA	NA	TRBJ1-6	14	CAWSVGGADSPLHF	TGTGCCTGGAGTGTTGGAGGGGCAGATTCACCCCTCCACTTT
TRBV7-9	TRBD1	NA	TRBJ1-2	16	CASSPQGQGVSYGYTF	TGTGCCAGCAGCCCCCAGGGACAGGGGGTTAGCTATGGCTACACCTTC
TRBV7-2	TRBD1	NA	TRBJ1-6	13	CASSWDRGSPLHF	TGTGCCAGCAGCTGGGACAGAGGTTCACCCCTCCACTTT
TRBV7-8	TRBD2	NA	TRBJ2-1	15	CASSKGLAEGDEQFF	TGTGCCAGCAGCAAGGGACTAGCGGAAGGAGATGAGCAGTTCTTC
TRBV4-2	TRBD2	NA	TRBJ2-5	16	CASSQEPRGGRETQYF	TGTGCCAGCAGCCAAGAGCCCCGGGGGGGAAGGGAGACCCAGTACTTC
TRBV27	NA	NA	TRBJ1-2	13	CASSLGLRYGYTF	TGTGCCAGCAGTTTGGGGCTGCGCTATGGCTACACCTTC
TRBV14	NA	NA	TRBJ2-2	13	CASSPGLRRELFF	TGTGCCAGCAGCCCGGGATTGAGAAGGGAGCTGTTTTTT
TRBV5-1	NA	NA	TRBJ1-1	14	CASSLSKEVTEAFF	TGCGCCAGCAGCCTGTCAAAGGAGGTAACTGAAGCTTTCTTT
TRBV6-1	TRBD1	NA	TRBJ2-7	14	CASSNRGDFSGQYF	TGTGCCAGCAGTAACAGGGGAGATTTTTCCGGGCAGTACTTC
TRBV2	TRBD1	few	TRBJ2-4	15	CASRGDRGGANIQYF	TGTGCCAGCAGGGGGGACAGGGGAGGGGCCAACATTCAGTACTTC
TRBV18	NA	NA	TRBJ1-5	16	CASSPYEQTIHQPQHF	TGTGCCAGCTCACCATACGAACAGACTATCCATCAGCCCCAGCATTTT
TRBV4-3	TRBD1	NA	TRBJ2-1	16	CASSQWTGGAGNEQFF	TGCGCCAGCAGCCAATGGACAGGGGGCGCAGGAAATGAGCAGTTCTTC
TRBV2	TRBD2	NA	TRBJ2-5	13	CASKLAGWETQYF	TGTGCCAGCAAACTAGCGGGGTGGGAGACCCAGTACTTC
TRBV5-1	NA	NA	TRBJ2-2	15	CASSLWDIDTGELFF	TGCGCCAGCAGCTTATGGGACATAGACACCGGGGAGCTGTTTTTT
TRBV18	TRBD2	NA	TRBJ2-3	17	CASSPETKWDYTDTQYF	TGTGCCAGCTCACCGGAAACGAAATGGGACTACACAGATACGCAGTATTTT
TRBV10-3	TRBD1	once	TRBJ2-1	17	CAISGPGQGARNNEQFF	TGTGCCATCAGTGGACCGGGACAGGGGGCAAGAAACAATGAGCAGTTCTTC
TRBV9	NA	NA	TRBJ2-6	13	CASTGFGANVLTF	TGTGCCAGCACAGGGTTTGGGGCCAACGTCCTGACTTTC
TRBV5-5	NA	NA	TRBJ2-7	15	CASSLVGRGDHEQYF	TGTGCCAGCAGCTTGGTGGGCAGGGGGGATCACGAGCAGTACTTC
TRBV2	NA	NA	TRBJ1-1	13	CASSYQANTEAFF	TGTGCCAGCAGTTATCAGGCGAACACTGAAGCTTTCTTT
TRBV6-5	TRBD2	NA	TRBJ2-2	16	CASSSPTSGATGELFF	TGTGCCAGCAGTTCCCCGACTAGCGGGGCCACCGGGGAGCTGTTTTTT
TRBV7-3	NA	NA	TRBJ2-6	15	CASSSTGLGANVLTF	TGTGCCAGCAGCTCTACAGGGCTAGGGGCCAACGTCCTGACTTTC
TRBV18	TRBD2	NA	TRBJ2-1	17	CASSQTSSGKGPNEQFF	TGTGCCAGCTCACAGACATCTAGCGGGAAGGGCCCCAATGAGCAGTTCTTC
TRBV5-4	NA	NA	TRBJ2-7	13	CASSLSRGEEQYF	TGTGCCAGCAGCTTGTCTAGGGGCGAGGAGCAGTACTTC
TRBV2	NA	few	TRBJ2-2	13	CASTGYVAGELFF	TGTGCCAGCACAGGTTACGTGGCCGGGGAGCTGTTTTTT
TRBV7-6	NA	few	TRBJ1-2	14	CASSPSPGNYGYTF	TGTGCCAGCAGCCCGTCCCCAGGGAACTATGGCTACACCTTC